The clone carrying this T cell receptor beta chain was observed at least ten times. The target antigen is unknown. This entry comes from a study of T cells in Graves' hyperthyroidism and ophthalmopathy. The wider study: Once the initial diagnosis was made, peripheral blood was obtained before any treatment. The study's findings and limits: Among thyroid clonotypes expanded above 0.001, most also appeared in blood. The model identified upcoming ophthalmopathy a median roughly 6.5 months ahead of onset.

Amplified TCR beta CDR3 regions came from RNA transcripts. HTBI primers were employed in a first-round RT-PCR of the TCR CDR3. Using its own MiXCR run on the multiplex PCR reads, TCRdb lists one record per CDR3 protein. This table holds around 250,000 distinct CDR3 sequences, 13% to 15% found once. Per the germline V gene, CDR1 is MNHEY and CDR2 is SMNVEV (reference sequence). V dropped 4 bases and J dropped 5 bases, with 14 bases sitting between them. The CDR3 sequence is 15 residues long. The V and J genes are TRBV27 and TRBJ2-2; weak D call: TRBD1 (6 bases). Specimen: blood. The TCR comes from a woman between 40 and 55 years old with Graves' hyperthyroidism that later progressed to Graves' ophthalmopathy. The CDR3 loop reads CASSYSTGHTGELFF. The CDR3 region has the DNA TGTGCCAGCAGTTACTCGACAGGTCATACCGGGGAGCTGTTTTTT.